The subject of this entry is one T cell receptor (beta chain). The treatment denotes: 15 to 20 received Ad26.COV2.S at low or high dose, single or two shots; several received placebo; per-sample allocation not given. It was on day 63 after the first vaccine or placebo injection that samples were taken. Wuhan-strain spike was delivered by a replication-incompetent Ad26 vector. This sample is part of a study of Ad26.COV2.S vaccination and SARS-CoV-2 variants. As for the study in general: Each vaccinee took Ad26.COV2.S intramuscularly, once or twice 56 days apart.

The repertoire was sequenced with immunoSEQ multiplex PCR; TCRdb's copy has only in-frame clones and lacks some. The profile covers 400,000 or so clones, with 70% to 90% appearing a single time and about 3.6% taken by the ten largest. V was pared by 3 bases and J by 0 bases, with 12 bases between. The CDR3 is made up of 15 amino acids. Looked up from germline, CDR1 is DFQATT and CDR2 is SNEGSKA (reference sequence). The chain couples TRBV20-1 to TRBJ1-5; D is undetermined. Here the sequenced sample was peripheral blood, taken in a trial of Ad26.COV2.S vaccine versus placebo. The clonotype originates from a person between 18 and 59 years old who received the Ad26.COV2.S COVID-19 vaccine or a placebo. CDR3 sequence (DNA): TGCAGTGCTAGTCCGCAGCCTTATAGCAATCAGCCCCAGCATTTT. Translated: CSASPQPYSNQPQHF.